This TCR beta chain was profiled in a study of neurological immune-mediated disorders. Study-wide results and limits: It was HTLV-1-associated myelopathy that showed the most TCR clonal expansion, while multiple sclerosis showed the least, falling below healthy controls.

TCRdb ran MiXCR on the 5' RACE reads and lists one entry per CDR3 protein. Seen here are fewer than 65,000 distinct CDR3 sequences, about a tenth observed once, and the top ten hold roughly 5.2%. A word on this clonotype: The antigen remains undetermined.

The V gene's germline CDR1 is SEHNR and CDR2 FQNEAQ (reference sequence). This CDR3 comprises 16 residues. The V segment lost 2 bases and the J segment 2 bases; nucleotides outside the gene matches: 6. The specimen sequenced was PBMCs. The source is a man between 65 and 79 years old with HTLV-1-associated myelopathy (HAM/TSP). The rearrangement joins TRBV7-9 to TRBJ2-7, with 10 positions matching TRBD1. Here the CDR3 reads CASSLLHGQGAYEQYF. The CDR3 nucleotides are TGTGCCAGCAGCTTATTGCATGGACAGGGGGCCTACGAGCAGTACTTC.